The 23 T cell receptor beta chains listed next were all sequenced from one sample in a study of T cells in Graves' hyperthyroidism and ophthalmopathy (dated by TCRdb to the late 2010s). The method behind the library was multiplex PCR. The run used an Illumina HiSeq 2000. The TCR beta CDR3 regions were amplified from RNA transcripts. The first round of RT-PCR for the TCR CDR3 was performed with the HTBI primer set and the Qiagen OneStep RT-PCR kit. In-frame beta chains were kept once TCRdb had trimmed the public reads at Q25 with fastp and called clones with MiXCR. Entries are consolidated by CDR3 protein sequence, retaining the most common genes and DNA. This sample comprises a few hundred thousand distinct CDR3 sequences, approximately 14% of them detected only once. The ten largest clones capture 34% of the sample. Sequencing input: blood. All receptors come from a woman aged 40 to 50 with Graves' ophthalmopathy.

This clonotype came up many times. The rearrangement uses TRBV3-1 and TRBJ1-1; a weak D match, TRBD1 (6 bases). The length of the CDR3 is 18 residues. The ends were cut back, 0 bases at V and 1 base at J, with 18 bases in the middle. Germline assignment: CDR1 LGHDT and CDR2 YNNKEL (reference sequence). This chain's CDR3 is CASSQDGGGGARNTEAFF. The CDR3 region has the DNA TGTGCCAGCAGCCAAGATGGTGGTGGGGGCGCAAGGAACACTGAAGCTTTCTTT.

This clonotype was counted ten times or more. This chain links TRBV27 with TRBJ2-7; D uncertain. Trimming shortened V by 4 bases and J by 3 bases, and 13 bases separated the two germline ends. Per the germline V gene, CDR1 is MNHEY and CDR2 is SMNVEV (reference sequence). The CDR3 has 14 amino acids. CDR3 sequence: CASSSPRRVYEQYF. CDR3 coding DNA: TGTGCCAGCAGTTCACCCCGCCGGGTCTACGAGCAGTACTTC.

This clonotype was picked up many times. CDR3 DNA: TGTGCCAGCAGCCAAGAATCACAGGGCGTCTACGAGCAGTACTTC. Amino acid sequence: CASSQESQGVYEQYF. The J gene is TRBJ2-7, the V gene TRBV3-1; maybe TRBD1 (6 bases). V was shortened by 0 bases and J by 3 bases, with 12 bases between the two germline ends. CDR1 is LGHDT and CDR2 is YNNKEL in the germline V gene (reference sequence). The CDR3 is made up of 15 amino acids.

This clonotype was counted ten times or more. The gene calls are TRBV27 and TRBJ1-1; no clear D gene. This CDR3 has 14 residues. CDR1 and CDR2 (germline): MNHEY, SMNVEV (reference sequence). Trimming cost V 5 bases and J 1 base, with 11 bases left between them. CDR3 coding DNA: TGTGCCAGCAGTAACGTCCAGACGAACACTGAAGCTTTCTTT. It is translated as CASSNVQTNTEAFF.

In its sample, this clonotype was seen many times. One junction end does not reproduce the germline sequence, and a read error may be involved. The chain joins TRBV7-7 to TRBJ2-7, with 9 bases identical to TRBD2. The CDR3 totals 15 residues. Germline V gene data show CDR1 as SSHAT and CDR2 as FNYEAQ (reference sequence). This chain's CDR3 is CASSSSLAGVDEQYF. The CDR3, as DNA: TGTGCTAGCAGCTCTTCATTAGCGGGAGTCGACGAGCAGTACTTC.

This chain uses TRBV29-1 with TRBJ2-7; a weak D match, TRBD1 (5 bases). CDR1 SQVTM and CDR2 ANQGSEA come from the germline V gene. V was pared by 4 bases and J by 2 bases, with 9 bases between. The CDR3 loop spans 12 amino acids. CDR3 amino acids: CSVGWGTYEQYF. CDR3 nucleotides: TGCAGCGTTGGTTGGGGCACCTACGAGCAGTACTTC.

This clonotype occurred many times. The chain recombines TRBV11-3 with TRBJ1-1; no reliable D call. The germline gives CDR1 SGHNT, CDR2 YENEEA. Trimming shortened V by 0 bases and J by 1 base, and 6 bases separated the two germline ends. This CDR3 comprises 14 residues. The DNA for the CDR3 is TGTGCCAGCAGCTTAGAAGCAAAGAACACTGAAGCTTTCTTT. This codes for CASSLEAKNTEAFF.

The gene calls are TRBV9 and TRBJ1-3, with TRBD1 as a possible D gene (6 bases). The CDR3 runs to 18 residues. The V end lost 0 bases, the J end lost 7 bases, and 23 bases lay between the germline ends. CDR1 and CDR2 from the germline V gene are SGDLS and YYNGEE. In nucleotides, the CDR3 is TGTGCCAGCAGCGTAGAACCGGACAGCCTGGGATTAAGGAACACCATATATTTT. This sequence encodes CASSVEPDSLGLRNTIYF.

This clonotype was recorded many times. This chain links TRBV6-1 with TRBJ2-7; TRBD1 matches 10 bases. The CDR3 covers 15 residues. The germline V gene encodes CDR1 MNHNS and CDR2 SASEGT. Losses at the gene ends were 3 bases for V and 6 bases for J; bases not matched to a gene: 8. CDR3 in amino acids: CASSEVSGQGFEQYF. CDR3 in DNA: TGTGCCAGCAGTGAGGTTTCGGGACAGGGGTTCGAGCAGTACTTC.

This clonotype was picked up a small number of times. The chain couples TRBV13 to TRBJ2-4, with a possible D match to TRBD2 (6 bases). Trimming removed 4 bases from V and 9 bases from J, with 16 bases in between. The CDR3 runs to 14 residues. Germline-derived CDR1 and CDR2 are PRHDT and FYEKMQ (reference sequence). The CDR3 DNA reads TGTGCCAGCAGCTACATCGGGAGCATGGGCATTCAGTACTTC. Its protein product is CASSYIGSMGIQYF.

For this clonotype: A read error is possible here, since a much larger clone lies one base away. The J gene is TRBJ1-1, the V gene TRBV29-1; D is ambiguous. Deletions cut 6 bases from V and 5 bases from J, with 16 bases between. CDR1 SQVTM and CDR2 ANQGSEA come from the germline V gene. This CDR3 has 13 amino acids. CDR3 region: CSVLCGVGTEAFF. In nucleotides, the CDR3 is TGCAGCGTATTGTGTGGGGTTGGGACTGAAGCTTTCTTT. The variable domain in full, with the rest retrieved from reference TRBV29-1 and TRBJ1-1, is SAVISQKPSRDICQRGTSLTIQCQVDSQVTMMFWYRQQPGQSLTLIATANQGSEATYESGFVIDKFPISRPNLTFSTLTVSNMSPEDSSIYLCSVLCGVGTEAFFGQGTRLTVV.

This clonotype has a count of ten or more. The chain is built from TRBV12-3 or TRBV12-4 and TRBJ1-5; TRBD1 might be the D (6 bases). The ends were cut back, 2 bases at V and 3 bases at J, with 11 bases in the middle. The CDR3 is 15 residues long. The CDR3 coding sequence is TGTGCCAGCAGTTTAACCGGACAGAACAATCAGCCCCAGCATTTT. This sequence encodes CASSLTGQNNQPQHF.

This clonotype was observed at least ten times. V and J are TRBV6-1 and TRBJ1-3; D unresolved. Trimming stripped 5 bases from V and 8 bases from J, with 10 bases between. Per germline, CDR1 MNHNS and CDR2 SASEGT. The length of the CDR3 is 12 residues. CDR3 bases: TGTGCCAGCAGTCAGGCACGAGACACCATATATTTT. The encoded protein is CASSQARDTIYF.

The chain recombines TRBV7-9 with TRBJ2-3, with D tentatively TRBD1 (6 bases). Germline V gene data show CDR1 as SEHNR and CDR2 as FQNEAQ (reference sequence). V dropped 11 bases and J dropped 1 base, with 13 bases sitting between them. This CDR3 is built from 13 residues. The CDR3 region is CAGNRVGTDTQYF. CDR3 coding DNA: TGTGCCGGAAACAGGGTTGGCACAGATACGCAGTATTTT.

The rearrangement uses TRBV10-3 and TRBJ2-3; perhaps TRBD1 as D (6 bases). V shed 1 base and J shed 1 base, with 6 bases lying between them. Per germline, CDR1 ENHRY and CDR2 SYGVKD. The CDR3 consists of 14 residues. The CDR3 spells CAISEWTGTDTQYF. For the CDR3, the DNA is TGTGCCATCAGTGAGTGGACAGGCACAGATACGCAGTATTTT.

This clonotype was counted ten times or more. The V call is TRBV12-3 or TRBV12-4, the J call TRBJ2-3; D tentatively fits TRBD1 or TRBD2 (5 bases each). Between the trimmed V and J ends, which lost 6 bases and 4 bases, there was a span of 26 bases. The CDR3 consists of 18 residues. The CDR3 DNA reads TGTGCCAGCAGACCCACGAGGGGTGGAATAGCCCGGGCAGATACGCAGTATTTT. It yields the protein CASRPTRGGIARADTQYF.

This clonotype was seen many times. The chain has TRBV2 and TRBJ1-1, with D unresolved. The germline V and J ends were trimmed by 5 bases and 1 base, with 20 bases remaining between them. The germline V gene encodes CDR1 SNHLY and CDR2 FYNNEI. CDR3 length: 17 residues. The CDR3 protein is CASSYSGLLRRNTEAFF. The CDR3 coding sequence is TGTGCCAGCAGTTATTCGGGCCTCCTACGGAGGAACACTGAAGCTTTCTTT.

The sample holds a few counts of this clonotype. The chain is built from TRBV7-6 and TRBJ2-1; 11 bases fit TRBD2. Germline V gene sequence: CDR1 SGHVS, CDR2 FNYEAQ. V lost 1 base and J lost 9; bases outside the gene matches: 17. CDR3 size: 19 residues. The DNA for the CDR3 is TGTGCCAGCAGCTTAGTCACTATAAAACTAGCGGGAGTACGAGGTGAGCAGTTCTTC. This gives the protein CASSLVTIKLAGVRGEQFF.

This clonotype was picked up a small number of times. V gene TRBV9 combines with J gene TRBJ1-5; D is unresolved. Trimming took off 0 bases at V and 2 bases at J, with 9 bases between the two ends. This CDR3 is built from 15 residues. Germline CDR1 reads SGDLS; CDR2 reads YYNGEE. CDR3 sequence: CASSVGGSGNQPQHF. CDR3 DNA sequence: TGTGCCAGCAGCGTAGGAGGGTCTGGCAATCAGCCCCAGCATTTT.

In its sample, this clonotype was seen a few times. An end of the junction does not agree with germline; a read error may underlie this. The chain couples TRBV11-2 to TRBJ2-3, with D tentatively TRBD2 (5 bases). Germline assignment: CDR1 SGHAT and CDR2 FQNNGV. The CDR3 runs 15 residues. In DNA, the CDR3 is TGTGCCAGCAGCCTGGGGATCGCTAGCACAGATGCGCAGTATTTT. Translated, it gives CASSLGIASTDAQYF.

This clonotype was counted many times. The chain has TRBV12-3 or TRBV12-4 and TRBJ1-5; the match to TRBD1 covers 8 bases. The CDR3 is 16 residues long. J lost 3 bases, V lost 1 base, and 5 bases had no gene match. The DNA for the CDR3 is TGTGCCAGCAGTTTAGGGACAGGGTTGGACAATCAGCCCCAGCATTTT. Protein: CASSLGTGLDNQPQHF.

This clonotype was seen many times. This chain uses TRBV20-1 with TRBJ2-7; tentatively, D is TRBD1 (6 bases). The germline gives CDR1 DFQATT, CDR2 SNEGSKA (reference sequence). This CDR3 has 14 residues. V was pared by 6 bases and J by 0 bases, with 15 bases between. The CDR3 bases are TGCAGTGCCGGACGCACAGGGTCCTCCTACGAGCAGTACTTC. Protein sequence: CSAGRTGSSYEQYF.

This clonotype was picked up a small number of times. The chain employs TRBV5-6 and TRBJ2-3; D might be TRBD2 (5 bases). There are 15 residues in the CDR3. V lost 2 bases, J lost 4 bases, and 14 bases lay in between. Germline V lookup: CDR1 SGHDT, CDR2 YYEEEE. This CDR3 is CASSFLGGRSDTQYF. The DNA of the CDR3 is TGTGCCAGCAGCTTTTTGGGCGGGCGTTCAGATACGCAGTATTTT. Full variable domain (missing parts from reference TRBV5-6 and TRBJ2-3): DAGVTQSPTHLIKTRGQQVTLRCSPKSGHDTVSWYQQALGQGPQFIFQYYEEEERQRGNFPDRFSGHQFPNYSSELNVNALLLGDSALYLCASSFLGGRSDTQYFGPGTRLTVL.